Sequencing of this TCR beta chain was carried out in a study of cytomegalovirus exposure and HLA in healthy donors (dated 2017 in TCRdb). Notes on the research overall: The 700 or so repertoires of the first cohort and the roughly 120 validation repertoires were produced on the same platform, according to a later analysis. The aim of the study was to test whether cataloging public T cell receptors could identify signatures of past pathogen exposure. A separate validation cohort of over a hundred different subjects was used in addition to the 666-subject first cohort. To predict cytomegalovirus infection status, the study brought together high-throughput TCR immunosequencing, statistical association of individual TCRs with disease status, and machine learning. Study-wide conclusions, independent of this receptor: While some public TCRs were present in many individuals, most TCR sequences turned up only very rarely across donors. According to the authors, the approach could potentially be generalized to other disease states and immunological phenotypes. In both the original and validation cohorts, the classifier was reported to diagnose cytomegalovirus status with high specificity and sensitivity. A later analysis lacked HLA typing for the validation cohort, so it scored co-occurrence in that cohort across all 110 or so repertoires. In a later analysis, TCRs clustered in the first cohort were found to also tend to co-occur in the 120 or so validation repertoires, with approximately 95% of cluster scores above 0. In vitro tests confirmed that a few of the cytomegalovirus-associated TCR beta chains recognize cytomegalovirus antigens. In the study, around 150 TCR beta chains were listed as associated with cytomegalovirus.

The CDR3 goes from the cysteine to the phenylalanine over 18 residues. Left in the record is the CDR3 DNA by itself, 54 bases read in frame from the first base. The V end loses 5 bases and the J end loses 0 bases, and a stretch of 20 bases separates them. CDR1 and CDR2 (MNHEY, SMNVEV) derive from the germline V gene (reference sequence). Libraries were prepared through the immunoSEQ multiplex PCR assay. The original methods were these. To diagnose cytomegalovirus status from the catalog of TCR beta chain sequences, a statistical classification framework was built. TCRdb holds this immuneACCESS table with in-frame rearrangements only. Some clones are missing; in checked studies, unresolved V genes explain under half, and the rest has no known cause. D and trimming were read from the DNA, whereas the V and J calls and clone size are those reported in that table. For this sample there are roughly 330,000 clones; about nine tenths appear just once. The ten largest clones take up more than 0.9% of the sample.

Points on this clone: The target of this receptor is not known. Base qualities are missing; no much larger clone stands one base away.

The donors were included in the validation cohort of approximately 130 subjects, a group kept apart from the 666-subject first cohort. The sequence is built from TRBV27 and TRBJ2-1, with TRBD2 tentatively as D gene (5 bases match). The sequence came from a woman aged 30 to 39 in good health and CMV-seropositive. Material for sequencing was PBMCs. The CDR3 sequence is CASSLAPSGWSSYNEQFF. In nucleotides, the sequence is TGTGCCAGCAGTCTCGCCCCCAGCGGATGGAGCTCCTACAATGAGCAGTTCTTC.